Following are 9 T cell receptor beta chains from one sample sequenced in a study of shared clonotypes between healthy human individuals. Naive CD8 cells lacked CD45RO and underwent positive selection for CCR7, leaving out terminally differentiated effector memory CD45RA+ cells. Profiling relied on immunoSEQ multiplex PCR, and the TCRdb table lists in-frame clones only, not all of them. Of roughly 570,000 clones listed, roughly 98% were seen once; the top ten hold 0.3%. Sequencing was carried out using naive CD8+ T cells sorted from blood. The receptors stem from a man aged 30 to 45 in good health.

The V call is TRBV11-2, the J call TRBJ2-3; D perhaps matches TRBD2 (6 bases). The CDR3 has 14 residues. The V gene lost 5 bases and the J gene lost 2 bases, with 11 bases spanning the gap. Germline loops: CDR1 SGHAT, CDR2 FQNNGV. In DNA form, the CDR3 reads TGTGCCAGCAGCGGAGGGCCTCTCACAGATACGCAGTATTTT. Translation: CASSGGPLTDTQYF.

There are a few counts of this clone. V usage is TRBV6-5 and J usage is TRBJ2-7; possible D gene TRBD1, 5 bases. The CDR3 consists of 14 residues. Germline CDR1 and CDR2: MNHEY and SVGAGI. V lost 0 bases to trimming and J lost 2 bases, with 8 bases between them. The CDR3 loop is CASSYSQGPYEQYF. CDR3 nucleotides: TGTGCCAGCAGTTACTCGCAGGGCCCCTACGAGCAGTACTTC.

V usage is TRBV5-1 and J usage is TRBJ1-5; no firm D call. Between the trimmed V and J ends, which lost 0 bases and 5 bases, there was a span of 6 bases. The CDR3 is 13 amino acids. Looked up from germline, CDR1 is SGHRS and CDR2 is YFSETQ. CDR3 DNA sequence: TGCGCCAGCAGCTTGGGTGGATATCAGCCCCAGCATTTT. Translating gives CASSLGGYQPQHF.

Concerning this clone: Other DNA sequences in this specimen translate into the identical CDR3. The CDR3 DNA reads as TGTGCCAGCAGTTTATCTGGGACTTCCTACGAGCAGTACTTC. It translates to CASSLSGTSYEQYF. The V gene is TRBV28, the J gene TRBJ2-7; a possible D gene is TRBD2 (6 bases). Trimming removed 1 base at V and 1 base at J, with 8 bases between. The germline V gene has CDR1 MDHEN and CDR2 SYDVKM. The CDR3 is made up of 14 amino acids.

The chain recombines TRBV6-1 with TRBJ2-2; D might be TRBD2 (6 bases). Trimming took 7 bases from V and 5 from J, leaving 8 bases between them. Germline V gives CDR1 MNHNS, CDR2 SASEGT. The CDR3 loop spans 12 amino acids. In DNA form, the CDR3 reads TGTGCCAGCATACGGGAGACCGGGGAGCTGTTTTTT. This translates into CASIRETGELFF.

V usage is TRBV30 and J usage is TRBJ2-7; 8 nucleotides agree with TRBD1. The CDR3 has 15 amino acids. V was pared by 1 base and J by 4 bases, with 9 bases of the junction left unmatched. Looked up from germline, CDR1 is GTSNPN and CDR2 is SVGIG (reference sequence). This CDR3 reads CAWSDTGTGGYEQYF. CDR3 nucleotides: TGTGCCTGGAGTGACACCGGGACAGGAGGATACGAGCAGTACTTC.

The chain carries TRBV27 and TRBJ2-7, with 11 bases aligning to TRBD2. Germline V gene lookup returns CDR1 MNHEY and CDR2 SMNVEV (reference sequence). Trimming at V came to 6 bases and at J to 4 bases, leaving 11 bases not matched to a gene. This CDR3 comprises 16 residues. The CDR3 bases are TGTGCCAGCAGGCGGGGAGGAACTAGCGGGAGTTACGAGCAGTACTTC. The encoded protein is CASRRGGTSGSYEQYF.

This chain joins TRBV27 and TRBJ1-2; TRBD1 aligns across 8 bases. This CDR3 has 16 amino acids. Germline CDR1 and CDR2: MNHEY and SMNVEV (reference sequence). J gave up 2 bases and V 5 bases, and 10 bases lay outside the gene matches. CDR3 loop: CASSPMGTGENYGYTF. CDR3 nucleotide sequence: TGTGCCAGCAGTCCGATGGGGACAGGAGAAAACTATGGCTACACCTTC.

This chain joins TRBV27 and TRBJ1-5; possibly TRBD1 for D (5 bases). Germline V gene data show CDR1 as MNHEY and CDR2 as SMNVEV (reference sequence). The CDR3 totals 14 residues. Trimming stripped 5 bases from V and 3 bases from J, with 11 bases between. The CDR3 loop reads CASSLQGLNQPQHF. In DNA form, the CDR3 reads TGTGCCAGCAGTCTCCAGGGACTCAATCAGCCCCAGCATTTT.